Here is one TCR beta chain with its context. The antigen remains unidentified. Sequencing used immunoSEQ multiplex PCR; TCRdb keeps in-frame clones, though not all of them. The data contain about 92,000 clones, 65% to 90% of them singletons. The data were taken from a study of glioma-infiltrating T cells after dendritic cell vaccination. In the study overall: The vaccine used monocyte-derived dendritic cells pulsed overnight with autologous tumor lysate. Dendritic cell vaccine was injected intradermally three times, biweekly.

Study-wide points: No direct clonality-survival link was found; a diverse polyclonal response may matter.

In germline, CDR1 is SGDLS, CDR2 YYNGEE. J gave up 3 bases and V 2 bases, and 7 bases lay outside the gene matches. The CDR3 extends over 15 amino acids. The chain has TRBV9 and TRBJ1-1; 7 bases line up with TRBD1. This clonotype was obtained from a human donor with glioblastoma. The material sequenced was blood, taken before dendritic cell vaccination. The CDR3 protein is CASSVEGGGDTEAFF. CDR3 sequence (DNA): TGTGCCAGCAGCGTCGAAGGGGGCGGCGACACTGAAGCTTTCTTT.